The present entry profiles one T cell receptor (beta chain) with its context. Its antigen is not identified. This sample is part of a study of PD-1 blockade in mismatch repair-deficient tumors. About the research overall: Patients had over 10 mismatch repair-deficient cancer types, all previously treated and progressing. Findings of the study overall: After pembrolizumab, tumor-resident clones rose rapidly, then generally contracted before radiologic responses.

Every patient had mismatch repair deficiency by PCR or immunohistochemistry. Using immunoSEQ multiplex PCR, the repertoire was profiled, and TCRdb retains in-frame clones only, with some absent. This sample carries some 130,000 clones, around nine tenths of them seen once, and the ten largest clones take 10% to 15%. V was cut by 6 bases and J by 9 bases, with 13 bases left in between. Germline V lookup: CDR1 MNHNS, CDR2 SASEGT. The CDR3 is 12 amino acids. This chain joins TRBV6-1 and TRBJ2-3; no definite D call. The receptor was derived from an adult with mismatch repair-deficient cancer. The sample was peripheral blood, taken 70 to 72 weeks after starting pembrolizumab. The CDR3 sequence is CASSLGLRTQYF. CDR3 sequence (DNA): TGTGCCAGCAGCCTAGGGCTCCGGACGCAGTATTTT.